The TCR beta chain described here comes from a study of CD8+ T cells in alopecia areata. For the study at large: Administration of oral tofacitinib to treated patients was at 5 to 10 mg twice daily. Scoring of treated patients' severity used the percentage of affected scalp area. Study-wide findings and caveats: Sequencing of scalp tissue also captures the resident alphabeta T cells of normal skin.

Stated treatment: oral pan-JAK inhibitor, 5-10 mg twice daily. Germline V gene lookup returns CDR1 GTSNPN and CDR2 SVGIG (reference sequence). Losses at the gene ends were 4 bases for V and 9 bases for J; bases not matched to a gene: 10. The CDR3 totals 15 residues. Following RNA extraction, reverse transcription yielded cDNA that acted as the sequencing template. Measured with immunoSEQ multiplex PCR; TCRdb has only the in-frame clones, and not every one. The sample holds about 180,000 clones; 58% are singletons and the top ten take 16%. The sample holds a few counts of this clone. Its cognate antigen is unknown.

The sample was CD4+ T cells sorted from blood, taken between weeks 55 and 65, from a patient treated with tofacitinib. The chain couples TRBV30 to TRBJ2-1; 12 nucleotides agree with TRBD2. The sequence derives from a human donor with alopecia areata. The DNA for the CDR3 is TGTGCCTGGACGGGCCTAGCGGGGGGGCCGAGTGAGCAGTTCTTC. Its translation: CAWTGLAGGPSEQFF.